The 2 T cell receptor beta chains reported below all come from one sample, sequenced in a study of vaccination and CD4 T cells after COVID-19. The assay that was used to sequence DNA from cultured CD4+ T cells was the Oncomine TCR Beta short-read assay. Each CDR3 protein is one row after TCRdb ran MiXCR on the PCR reads. The sample records some 25,000 distinct CDR3 sequences, under 75% being singletons. Treatment given: approximately 10-day PBMC culture with coronavirus spike peptide pools or control peptides (ViraFEST assay). What these receptors recognize is not known. Sample: CD4+ T cells from blood, cultured in vitro, taken after SARS-CoV-2 vaccination. All receptors come from a human donor who received a COVID-19 vaccine.

This clonotype appeared a few times. The V call is TRBV2, the J call TRBJ2-3; 7 bases agree with TRBD2. The ends lost 4 bases at V and 1 base at J; junction bases unmatched: 14. CDR1 is SNHLY and CDR2 is FYNNEI in the germline V gene. This CDR3 region has 18 residues. The CDR3 loop is CASSGPRRMLAGTDTQYF. CDR3 nucleotides: TGTGCCAGCAGTGGGCCCCGAAGGATGCTAGCGGGCACAGATACGCAGTATTTT.

The chain employs TRBV19 and TRBJ1-5, with 10 positions matching TRBD1. Per the germline V gene, CDR1 is LNHDA and CDR2 is SQIVND (reference sequence). V gave up 4 bases and J gave up 1 base; unmatched junction bases: 4. The CDR3 sequence is 16 residues long. CDR3 bases: TGTGCCAGTAGTACGGGGACAGGGGCGAGCAATCAGCCCCAGCATTTT. Translated: CASSTGTGASNQPQHF.